The 32 T cell receptor beta chains below were found in one sample sequenced in a study of response to subunit inactivated influenza vaccine. TCRdb re-called the RT-PCR reads with MiXCR, one entry per CDR3 protein. The table lists 500,000 to 600,000 distinct CDR3 sequences, 10% to 15% of them singletons. Sequencing used PBMCs from blood, obtained more than 35 days after vaccination. The source of these receptors is a middle-aged man who received an inactivated influenza vaccine.

CDR3 in amino acids: CASTPSGNYYNEQFF. CDR3 nucleotide sequence: TGTGCCAGCACTCCTAGCGGGAACTACTACAATGAGCAGTTCTTC. This chain connects TRBV6-1 to TRBJ2-1; 9 nucleotides line up with TRBD2. V shed 7 bases, J shed 3 bases, and the junction held 7 bases outside the gene matches. Germline CDR1 is MNHNS and CDR2 is SASEGT. CDR3 length: 15 amino acids.

This clonotype was counted a few times. This chain joins TRBV30 and TRBJ2-2; 7 nucleotides match TRBD1. Germline-derived CDR1 and CDR2 are GTSNPN and SVGIG (reference sequence). The CDR3 sequence is 14 residues long. J was trimmed by 4 bases and V by 2 bases; bases with no gene match: 4. The CDR3 DNA reads TGTGCCTGGAGTAACAGGGGATCCACCGGGGAGCTGTTTTTT. The encoded protein is CAWSNRGSTGELFF.

The CDR3 region is CASRPTSGSTDTQYF. The CDR3 nucleotides are TGTGCCAGCAGGCCGACTAGCGGAAGCACAGATACGCAGTATTTT. The chain has TRBV6-1 and TRBJ2-3; 9 bases map to TRBD2. Trimming took 6 bases from V and 0 from J; bases not matched to a gene: 4. CDR1 MNHNS and CDR2 SASEGT come from the germline V gene. The CDR3 length is 15 residues.

V is TRBV10-3 and J is TRBJ2-7; 8 bases match TRBD1. The V segment lost 4 bases and the J segment 1 base; nucleotides outside the gene matches: 3. Germline V gives CDR1 ENHRY, CDR2 SYGVKD. CDR3 length equals 14 residues. The CDR3 DNA reads as TGTGCCATCAGTGGTGGACAGGGTTCCTACGAGCAGTACTTC. Its protein is CAISGGQGSYEQYF.

In this sample, this clonotype turned up many times. This rearrangement joins TRBV5-1 to TRBJ2-3; D gene unclear. The V end lost 1 base, the J end lost 4 bases, and 7 bases lay between the germline ends. The CDR3 sequence is 13 residues long. Germline CDR1 SGHRS, CDR2 YFSETQ. CDR3: CASSLITADTQYF. The CDR3 nucleotides read TGCGCCAGCAGCTTGATAACAGCAGATACGCAGTATTTT. Based on the CDR3 plus reference TRBV5-1 and TRBJ2-3, the full variable domain is KAGVTQTPRYLIKTRGQQVTLSCSPISGHRSVSWYQQTPGQGLQFLFEYFSETQRNKGNFPGRFSGRQFSNSRSEMNVSTLELGDSALYLCASSLITADTQYFGPGTRLTVL.

The sample holds a few counts of this clonotype. This chain links TRBV7-2 with TRBJ1-1; the D is unclear. Between the trimmed V and J ends, which lost 7 bases and 1 base, there was a span of 10 bases. The germline CDR1 and CDR2 sequences are SGHTA and FQGNSA. The CDR3 has 13 residues. The CDR3 DNA sequence: TGTGCCAGCACAAGAACAAGGAACACTGAAGCTTTCTTT. It codes for CASTRTRNTEAFF.

This chain joins TRBV30 and TRBJ1-2; no firm D call. With 0 bases removed from V and 4 bases from J, the gap between germline ends came to 12 bases. Germline assignment: CDR1 GTSNPN and CDR2 SVGIG (reference sequence). The CDR3 consists of 14 residues. CDR3 amino acids: CAWSVKGLGYGYTF. CDR3 nucleotides: TGTGCCTGGAGTGTAAAGGGTCTCGGCTATGGCTACACCTTC.

The chain recombines TRBV5-5 with TRBJ2-5, with TRBD2 matching over 7 bases. Looked up from germline, CDR1 is SGHKS and CDR2 is YYEKEE (reference sequence). This CDR3 has 14 amino acids. Losses at the gene ends were 5 bases for V and 5 bases for J; bases not matched to a gene: 9. This CDR3 reads CASSVLGSGETQYF. CDR3 bases: TGTGCCAGCAGTGTGCTGGGTAGCGGGGAGACCCAGTACTTC.

The chain employs TRBV4-3 and TRBJ2-2, with D hard to call. Trimming stripped 0 bases from V and 3 bases from J, with 11 bases between. The CDR3 is 16 residues long. Germline CDR1 LGHNA, CDR2 YSLEER. CDR3 sequence: CASSQDSQAHTGELFF. The CDR3 coding sequence is TGCGCCAGCAGCCAAGATTCCCAGGCGCACACCGGGGAGCTGTTTTTT.

In this sample, this clonotype turned up many times. V is TRBV29-1 and J is TRBJ1-2; D is possibly TRBD1 (5 bases). The length of the CDR3 is 11 residues. V gave up 6 bases and J gave up 7 bases, with 12 bases separating them. In germline, CDR1 is SQVTM, CDR2 ANQGSEA. The CDR3 DNA reads as TGCAGCGTACTGGGGGTCGGTGGCTACACCTTC. This sequence encodes CSVLGVGGYTF.

The chain joins TRBV10-3 to TRBJ2-7; 7 positions agree with TRBD2. This CDR3 region has 16 residues. The germline V gene encodes CDR1 ENHRY and CDR2 SYGVKD. V gave up 2 bases and J gave up 0 bases; unmatched junction bases: 7. CDR3 sequence (DNA): TGTGCCATCAGTGAGCCGCCAGGGACTAACTCCTACGAGCAGTACTTC. The encoded protein is CAISEPPGTNSYEQYF.

This clonotype was detected many times. This chain connects TRBV7-6 to TRBJ2-7; 9 nucleotides agree with TRBD1. The ends lost 6 bases at V and 4 bases at J; junction bases unmatched: 7. The CDR3 is made up of 14 amino acids. The V gene's germline CDR1 is SGHVS and CDR2 FNYEAQ. CDR3 sequence (DNA): TGTGCCAGCAGTTCCGGGACAGGGATATACGAGCAGTACTTC. It encodes CASSSGTGIYEQYF.

This clonotype turned up a few times. The CDR3 nucleotides read TGTGCCAGCAGTCTCGGGACAGGGGTATTCAATGAGCAGTTCTTC. It encodes CASSLGTGVFNEQFF. The chain uses TRBV28 and TRBJ2-1; 10 nucleotides align to TRBD1. CDR3 length: 15 amino acids. Losses at the gene ends were 5 bases for V and 6 bases for J; bases not matched to a gene: 7. Per germline, CDR1 MDHEN and CDR2 SYDVKM.

The chain has TRBV20-1 and TRBJ1-1; TRBD1 is a possible D gene (6 bases). Germline V gene data show CDR1 as DFQATT and CDR2 as SNEGSKA (reference sequence). Trimming pared 3 bases from V and 0 bases from J, leaving 11 bases between. This CDR3 has 14 residues. Written as DNA, the CDR3 is TGCAGTGCTAGTAAAGACAGGATGAACACTGAAGCTTTCTTT. Protein product: CSASKDRMNTEAFF.

This clonotype has ten or more counts. The genes are TRBV7-9 and TRBJ2-5; D ambiguous. The CDR3 spans 14 residues. The ends were cut back, 2 bases at V and 5 bases at J, with 12 bases in the middle. The V gene's germline CDR1 is SEHNR and CDR2 FQNEAQ (reference sequence). The CDR3 loop is CASSLYQDQETQYF. In nucleotides, the CDR3 is TGTGCCAGCAGCTTATATCAGGATCAGGAGACCCAGTACTTC.

V is TRBV30 and J is TRBJ1-5; 11 bases fit TRBD1. CDR1 GTSNPN and CDR2 SVGIG come from the germline V gene (reference sequence). The CDR3 covers 16 residues. V shed 2 bases, J shed 4 bases, and the junction held 7 bases outside the gene matches. CDR3 nucleotides: TGTGCCTGGAGTCCCCCCGGGACAGGGGGGAATCAGCCCCAGCATTTT. It codes for CAWSPPGTGGNQPQHF.

This chain uses TRBV5-5 with TRBJ1-3; D not resolved. V dropped 8 bases and J dropped 0 bases, with 9 bases sitting between them. The germline CDR1 and CDR2 sequences are SGHKS and YYEKEE (reference sequence). This CDR3 spans 13 amino acids. DNA of the CDR3: TGTGCCAGTTCGGTTGGCTCTGGAAACACCATATATTTT. As protein: CASSVGSGNTIYF.

The genes are TRBV5-5 and TRBJ2-5, with D hard to call. The CDR3 length is 13 residues. Between the trimmed V and J ends, which lost 4 bases and 5 bases, there was a span of 12 bases. CDR1 SGHKS and CDR2 YYEKEE come from the germline V gene (reference sequence). The CDR3 sequence is CASSAAPDETQYF. The CDR3 coding sequence is TGTGCCAGCAGCGCGGCCCCGGATGAGACCCAGTACTTC.

The rearrangement joins TRBV7-6 to TRBJ2-7, with TRBD2 as a possible D gene (5 bases). The CDR3 runs 14 residues. The V end lost 2 bases, the J end lost 6 bases, and 14 bases lay between the germline ends. In germline, CDR1 is SGHVS, CDR2 FNYEAQ. This CDR3 reads CASSLTGNYVEQYF. The CDR3 bases are TGTGCCAGCAGCTTAACGGGAAACTACGTCGAGCAGTACTTC.

V usage is TRBV12-3 or TRBV12-4 and J usage is TRBJ2-2, with D unclear. Trimming stripped 6 bases from V and 2 bases from J, with 10 bases between. The CDR3 covers 14 residues. CDR3 amino acids: CASSPSPNTGELFF. The CDR3 DNA reads as TGTGCCAGCAGCCCCTCCCCCAACACCGGGGAGCTGTTTTTT.

V and J are TRBV2 and TRBJ2-1, with 8 bases aligning to TRBD2. The V and J ends lost 6 bases and 8 bases, in that order; junction bases with no gene match: 6. CDR3 length: 13 amino acids. CDR1 SNHLY and CDR2 FYNNEI come from the germline V gene. CDR3 bases: TGTGCCAGCAGACCACGGGGGGGTTATGAGCAGTTCTTC. Translation: CASRPRGGYEQFF.

CDR3 in DNA: TGTGCCAGCAGCCCGCAGCGGGCCCGGAGCGCTTTCTTT. Encoded protein: CASSPQRARSAFF. This chain links TRBV7-9 with TRBJ1-1; D is unresolved. The CDR3 has 13 amino acids. V lost 5 bases to trimming and J lost 11 bases, with 18 bases between them. Germline loops: CDR1 SEHNR, CDR2 FQNEAQ (reference sequence).

The table lists this clonotype with a few counts. The chain employs TRBV6-1 and TRBJ2-7; D not certain. Trimming left V 6 bases short and J 0 bases short, with 15 bases between. CDR1 and CDR2 from the germline V gene are MNHNS and SASEGT. The CDR3 spans 15 residues. CDR3 bases: TGTGCCAGCAGGGCTTTTAGGGTGCCCTCCTACGAGCAGTACTTC. As protein: CASRAFRVPSYEQYF.

V usage is TRBV6-2 or TRBV6-3 and J usage is TRBJ2-5; tentative D call: TRBD1 (6 bases). Germline V gene sequence: CDR1 MNHEY, CDR2 SVGEGT. Deletions cut 0 bases from V and 5 bases from J, with 10 bases between. The CDR3 is 14 residues long. The CDR3 sequence: CASSYSDSMETQYF. CDR3 sequence (DNA): TGTGCCAGCAGTTACTCGGACAGCATGGAGACCCAGTACTTC.

This chain connects TRBV6-5 to TRBJ2-2, with unresolved D. Germline CDR1 and CDR2: MNHEY and SVGAGI. The CDR3 extends over 16 amino acids. Between the trimmed V and J ends, which lost 0 bases and 4 bases, there was a span of 12 bases. CDR3 region: CASSYSNRPGTGELFF. CDR3 bases: TGTGCCAGCAGTTACTCAAACCGTCCGGGCACCGGGGAGCTGTTTTTT.

The chain is built from TRBV20-1 and TRBJ2-1, with TRBD1 as a possible D gene (5 bases). This CDR3 has 15 amino acids. Germline loops: CDR1 DFQATT, CDR2 SNEGSKA (reference sequence). Trimming pared 1 base from V and 4 bases from J, leaving 14 bases between. CDR3 sequence (DNA): TGCAGTGCTAGAGGAAGGGGTTTGGGATACAATGAGCAGTTCTTC. This gives the protein CSARGRGLGYNEQFF.

This clonotype was recorded many times. This chain uses TRBV6-1 with TRBJ2-5; the match to TRBD2 covers 10 bases. The V and J ends lost 6 bases and 5 bases, in that order; junction bases with no gene match: 6. There are 14 residues in the CDR3. Germline CDR1 MNHNS, CDR2 SASEGT. CDR3 DNA sequence: TGTGCCAGCAGGCAACTAGCGGGATTTGAGACCCAGTACTTC. The encoded protein is CASRQLAGFETQYF.

This clonotype was observed once. The chain links TRBV18 to TRBJ2-7, with 9 bases that match TRBD1. The germline gives CDR1 KGHSH, CDR2 LQKENI. The CDR3 has 15 residues. J lost 1 base, V lost 5 bases, and 6 bases had no gene match. CDR3 sequence: CASSITGGASYEQYF. In DNA, the CDR3 is TGTGCCAGCTCAATTACAGGGGGCGCGTCCTACGAGCAGTACTTC.

The V gene is TRBV6-5, the J gene TRBJ2-1, with TRBD2 matching over 7 bases. V lost 2 bases, J lost 5 bases, and 12 bases stayed unmatched. CDR3 length: 17 amino acids. Germline V CDR1 and CDR2: MNHEY, SVGAGI. The CDR3 sequence: CASSYPPGGATHNEQFF. CDR3 DNA: TGTGCCAGCAGTTACCCCCCGGGGGGAGCGACCCACAATGAGCAGTTCTTC.

The genes are TRBV5-1 and TRBJ2-7; D may be TRBD1 (5 bases). This CDR3 contains 12 residues. CDR1 and CDR2 (germline): SGHRS, YFSETQ. The V end was cut by 4 bases, the J end by 6 bases, with 11 bases between. The CDR3 DNA follows: TGCGCCAGCAGCGTTACAGGTGGCGAGCAGTACTTC. This translates into CASSVTGGEQYF.

The V call is TRBV7-2, the J call TRBJ1-3; D not certain. Trimming removed 1 base from V and 2 bases from J, with 9 bases in between. This CDR3 is 15 amino acids long. Germline CDR1 reads SGHTA; CDR2 reads FQGNSA. The CDR3 region has the DNA TGTGCCAGCAGCTTAGTGACGGGTACTGGAAACACCATATATTTT. Translating gives CASSLVTGTGNTIYF.

This clonotype was counted a few times. The chain has TRBV6-1 and TRBJ1-5; perhaps TRBD1 as D (6 bases). V lost 2 bases, J lost 3 bases, and 11 bases lay in between. CDR1 MNHNS and CDR2 SASEGT come from the germline V gene. The CDR3 totals 15 residues. The chain's CDR3 is CASSETRTVNQPQHF. CDR3 DNA: TGTGCCAGCAGTGAAACGAGGACAGTCAATCAGCCCCAGCATTTT.